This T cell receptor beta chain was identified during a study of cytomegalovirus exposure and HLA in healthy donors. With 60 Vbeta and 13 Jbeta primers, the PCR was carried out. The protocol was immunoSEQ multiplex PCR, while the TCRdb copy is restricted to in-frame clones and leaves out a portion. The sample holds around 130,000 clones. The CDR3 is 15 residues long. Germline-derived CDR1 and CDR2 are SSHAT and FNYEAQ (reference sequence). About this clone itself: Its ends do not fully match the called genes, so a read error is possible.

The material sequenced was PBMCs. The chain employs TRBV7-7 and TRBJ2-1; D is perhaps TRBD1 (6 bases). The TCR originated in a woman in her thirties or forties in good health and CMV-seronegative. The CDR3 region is CASSFRQAQYNEQFF. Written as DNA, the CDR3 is TGTGCTAGCAGCTTTAGACAGGCCCAGTACAATGAGCAGTTCTTC. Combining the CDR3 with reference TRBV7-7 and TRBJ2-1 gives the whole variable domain GAGVSQSPRYKVTKRGQDVTLRCDPISSHATLYWYQQALGQGPEFLTYFNYEAQPDKSGLPSDRFSAERPEGSISTLTIQRTEQRDSAMYRCASSFRQAQYNEQFFGPGTRLTVL.